The entry below gives a single TCR beta chain sequence along with its context. The target antigen is unknown. This sample is part of a study of siplizumab effects on memory and regulatory T cells. Notes on the study in general: Siplizumab significantly brought down the alloreactive sequences that trace back to unstimulated CD4+ memory cells. Roughly 75-97% of dividing CD4+ or CD8+ clones were without an attributable naive or memory phenotype. On average, about 70% of mappable alloreactive CD4+ clones were Treg-derived under siplizumab, against 25% to 30% in controls.

Sequenced by immunoSEQ multiplex PCR; TCRdb stores in-frame clones only, minus some. This sample has fewer than 100,000 clones, with nearly 95% found just once. This CDR3 is built from 15 residues. V was trimmed by 3 bases and J by 1 base, leaving 11 bases between them. In germline, CDR1 is KGHSH, CDR2 LQKENI. This clonotype was obtained from a human donor in good health. The chain employs TRBV18 and TRBJ2-3; tentatively, D is TRBD2 (6 bases). What was sequenced was non-Treg CD4+ T cells sorted from blood. The CDR3 is CASSPTGGGTDTQYF. The CDR3 DNA sequence: TGTGCCAGCTCACCGACTGGCGGGGGCACAGATACGCAGTATTTT.